These 20 T cell receptor beta chains were sequenced from one sample in a study of vaccination effects on CD4 cells after COVID-19. Antigen specificity for these receptors is unknown. An approximately 10-day culture period preceded the isolation of CD4+ T cells. TCRdb's copy holds only in-frame clones and misses some; the assay was immunoSEQ multiplex PCR. The sample includes 20,000 to 25,000 clones, 65% to 80% of them seen just once. The material sequenced was CD4+ T cells from PBMCs cultured without peptide, taken before COVID-19 vaccination. The origin of the receptors is a human donor who received a COVID-19 vaccine.

This clone occurred a few times. The chain employs TRBV6-2 or TRBV6-3 and TRBJ1-6; D is unclear. V was pared by 6 bases and J by 7 bases, with 7 bases between. The germline V gene has CDR1 MNHEY and CDR2 SVGEGT. The CDR3 spans 12 residues. The CDR3 DNA sequence: TGTGCCAGCAGCGAAACGAATTCACCCCTCCACTTT. This encodes CASSETNSPLHF.

This clone came up a few times. The rearrangement links TRBV11-2 to TRBJ2-1; D gene ambiguous. The CDR3 sequence is 14 residues long. Between the trimmed V and J ends, which lost 3 bases and 7 bases, there was a span of 13 bases. Per the germline V gene, CDR1 is SGHAT and CDR2 is FQNNGV. The CDR3 sequence is CASSFSLASNEQFF. In DNA form, the CDR3 reads TGTGCCAGCAGCTTCTCCCTGGCGAGTAATGAGCAGTTCTTC.

V and J are TRBV3-1 (or the pseudogene TRBV3-2) and TRBJ2-2; weak D call: TRBD2 (7 bases). The germline V and J ends were trimmed by 1 base and 7 bases, with 13 bases remaining between them. Germline V gene data show CDR1 as LGHDT and CDR2 as YNNKEL (reference sequence). The CDR3 runs to 15 residues. The CDR3 coding sequence is TGTGCCAGCAGCCAAGTTCGGGGGGCAAACGGGGAGCTGTTTTTT. This translates into CASSQVRGANGELFF.

The V gene is TRBV6-5, the J gene TRBJ2-3, with D hard to call. Deletions cut 4 bases from V and 1 base from J, with 9 bases between. This CDR3 is built from 14 residues. Germline lookup yields CDR1 MNHEY and CDR2 SVGAGI. This CDR3 reads CASSFFTGTDTQYF. For the CDR3, the DNA is TGTGCCAGCAGTTTCTTCACTGGCACAGATACGCAGTATTTT.

The chain uses TRBV5-1 and TRBJ1-1, with 8 bases matching TRBD1. V shed 3 bases, J shed 1 base, and the junction held 8 bases outside the gene matches. The CDR3 is 16 amino acids. CDR1 is SGHRS and CDR2 is YFSETQ in the germline V gene. CDR3 sequence: CASSSDPGTGNTEAFF. The CDR3 nucleotides read TGCGCCAGCAGCTCGGATCCCGGGACAGGGAACACTGAAGCTTTCTTT.

The rearrangement joins TRBV19 to TRBJ2-2; D unresolved. The CDR3 runs 16 residues. From germline, CDR1 is LNHDA and CDR2 SQIVND (reference sequence). The V gene lost 5 bases and the J gene lost 2 bases, with 15 bases spanning the gap. The CDR3 bases are TGTGCCAGTAGTGACCGTGATAGGGTCAACACCGGGGAGCTGTTTTTT. This gives the protein CASSDRDRVNTGELFF.

The chain recombines TRBV5-1 with TRBJ2-1; D might be TRBD1 (6 bases). The V gene's germline CDR1 is SGHRS and CDR2 YFSETQ. The V gene lost 2 bases and the J gene lost 5 bases, with 14 bases spanning the gap. The CDR3 totals 15 residues. The CDR3 is CASSFGTTSHNEQFF. The CDR3 nucleotides read TGCGCCAGCAGCTTCGGGACAACCAGCCACAATGAGCAGTTCTTC.

This rearrangement joins TRBV7-2 to TRBJ1-5; tentatively, D is TRBD1 (6 bases). The ends were cut back, 1 base at V and 7 bases at J, with 11 bases in the middle. There are 14 residues in the CDR3. Per the germline V gene, CDR1 is SGHTA and CDR2 is FQGNSA. CDR3 in amino acids: CASSLEQGGQPQHF. The CDR3 nucleotides are TGTGCCAGCAGCTTAGAACAGGGAGGGCAGCCCCAGCATTTT.

This clone was picked up a small number of times. This chain joins TRBV19 and TRBJ2-1; D is tentatively TRBD1 or TRBD2 (5 bases each). The germline V gene encodes CDR1 LNHDA and CDR2 SQIVND (reference sequence). This CDR3 region has 13 residues. V was shortened by 10 bases and J by 7 bases, with 17 bases between the two germline ends. This chain's CDR3 is CATMQGVSNEQFF. The CDR3 bases are TGTGCCACCATGCAGGGAGTTTCGAATGAGCAGTTCTTC.

CDR3 DNA: TGTGCCAGCAGCTTAGACAGGAGCTCCTACGAGCAGTACTTC. Amino acid sequence: CASSLDRSSYEQYF. V is TRBV2 and J is TRBJ2-7, with D tentatively TRBD1 (6 bases). V shed 6 bases and J shed 0 bases, with 12 bases lying between them. The CDR3 length is 14 residues. Germline CDR1 reads SNHLY; CDR2 reads FYNNEI.

The chain couples TRBV23-1 to TRBJ1-2, with D possibly matching TRBD1 (5 bases). TRBV23-1 is an open reading frame, and its role is uncertain. The V gene lost 0 bases and the J gene lost 4 bases, with 12 bases spanning the gap. The CDR3 runs 15 residues. Here the CDR3 reads CASSQSTPRVYGYTF. CDR3 DNA sequence: TGCGCCAGCAGTCAATCGACGCCCAGGGTCTATGGCTACACCTTC.

V and J are TRBV2 and TRBJ2-3; a weak D match, TRBD1 (7 bases). The CDR3 contains 17 residues. Trimming removed 2 bases from V and 2 bases from J, with 17 bases in between. The V gene's germline CDR1 is SNHLY and CDR2 FYNNEI. CDR3 protein: CASSELGGTDHTDTQYF. The DNA for the CDR3 is TGTGCCAGCAGTGAACTAGGCGGGACAGACCACACAGATACGCAGTATTTT.

CDR3: CASSQGGRPYEQYF. Here the CDR3 DNA reads TGTGCCAGCAGCCAAGGGGGCAGACCCTACGAGCAGTACTTC. The chain carries TRBV3-1 (or the pseudogene TRBV3-2) and TRBJ2-7; TRBD1 is a possible D gene (5 bases). Trimming removed 1 base at V and 2 bases at J, with 9 bases between. The germline gives CDR1 LGHDT, CDR2 YNNKEL (reference sequence). The length of the CDR3 is 14 residues.

The V gene is TRBV10-3, the J gene TRBJ1-1; 7 bases line up with TRBD1. V gave up 6 bases and J gave up 1 base; unmatched junction bases: 8. Germline values: CDR1 ENHRY, CDR2 SYGVKD. There are 15 residues in the CDR3. CDR3 region: CAISTTGLGNTEAFF. The CDR3 coding sequence is TGTGCCATCAGCACGACAGGGTTGGGGAACACTGAAGCTTTCTTT.

The chain recombines TRBV7-9 with TRBJ1-5, with TRBD1 matching 8 bases. The CDR3 spans 14 residues. V gave up 5 bases and J gave up 7 bases; unmatched junction bases: 7. Per the germline V gene, CDR1 is SEHNR and CDR2 is FQNEAQ (reference sequence). CDR3 residues: CASSLGQGGQPQHF. The DNA for the CDR3 is TGTGCCAGCAGCCTCGGACAGGGTGGGCAGCCCCAGCATTTT. Based on the CDR3 plus reference TRBV7-9 and TRBJ1-5, the full variable domain is DTGVSQNPRHKITKRGQNVTFRCDPISEHNRLYWYRQTLGQGPEFLTYFQNEAQLEKSRLLSDRFSAERPKGSFSTLEIQRTEQGDSAMYLCASSLGQGGQPQHFGDGTRLSIL.

The chain recombines TRBV21-1 with TRBJ1-1. TRBV21-1 is assigned pseudogene status. This CDR3 spans 16 amino acids. As DNA, the CDR3 is TGTGCCAGCAGCCCCGGGACGGACTGCGTGAACACTGAAGCTTTCTTT. Translation gives CASSPGTDCVNTEAFF.

The chain uses TRBV14 and TRBJ1-1, with D hard to call. Germline CDR1 and CDR2: SGHDN and FVKESK. This CDR3 is 12 amino acids long. The V gene lost 5 bases and the J gene lost 5 bases, with 9 bases spanning the gap. The CDR3 coding sequence is TGTGCCAGCAGCAAATTCCAGACTGAAGCTTTCTTT. Its translation: CASSKFQTEAFF.

This clone was seen once. The chain couples TRBV29-1 to TRBJ2-2, with D possibly TRBD1 on 5 matching bases. Trimming cost V 5 bases and J 0 bases, with 10 bases left between them. Germline-derived CDR1 and CDR2 are SQVTM and ANQGSEA. The CDR3 covers 14 residues. CDR3 region: CSVLDNTNTGELFF. The CDR3 DNA follows: TGCAGCGTTTTGGACAACACGAACACCGGGGAGCTGTTTTTT.

The chain employs TRBV30 and TRBJ1-3; D is possibly TRBD1 (5 bases). CDR1 is GTSNPN, CDR2 SVGIG, per germline (reference sequence). Trimming left V 0 bases short and J 2 bases short, with 8 bases between. CDR3 length equals 14 residues. The CDR3 DNA is TGTGCCTGGAGTGTACGGGGGACTGGAAACACCATATATTTT. Protein product: CAWSVRGTGNTIYF.

The gene calls are TRBV4-1 and TRBJ1-5, with D unclear. Germline V gene lookup returns CDR1 MGHRA and CDR2 YSYEKL. V was clipped by 3 bases and J by 7 bases, with 13 bases between them. CDR3 length: 14 amino acids. Written as DNA, the CDR3 is TGCGCCAGCAGCCATGACCACTCGATCCAGCCCCAGCATTTT. Protein sequence: CASSHDHSIQPQHF.